This entry lists 22 T cell receptor beta chains sequenced from one sample in a study of cytomegalovirus exposure and HLA in healthy donors. Use of 60 Vbeta and 13 Jbeta primers characterized the PCR. Here immunoSEQ multiplex PCR was the method, and the copy in TCRdb shows in-frame clones only, minus some. The sample contains about 220,000 clones, roughly 88% of which appear only once. The sample consisted of PBMCs. These receptors originate from a boy aged 2 to 10 in good health and CMV-seronegative.

The chain joins TRBV10-3 to TRBJ2-3; 9 bases agree with TRBD2. The CDR3 runs to 15 residues. J gave up 0 bases and V 6 bases, and 4 bases lay outside the gene matches. Germline values: CDR1 ENHRY, CDR2 SYGVKD. The CDR3 DNA follows: TGTGCCATCAGGGAGCGGGGGGATAGCACAGATACGCAGTATTTT. It specifies CAIRERGDSTDTQYF.

The V and J genes are TRBV29-1 and TRBJ1-5, with D perhaps TRBD1 (5 bases). This CDR3 has 13 residues. CDR1 is SQVTM and CDR2 is ANQGSEA in the germline V gene. Trimming took off 4 bases at V and 7 bases at J, with 14 bases between the two ends. The CDR3 nucleotides are TGCAGCGTTGGGGGGGGGAGAGAACAGCCCCAGCATTTT. It translates to CSVGGGREQPQHF.

CDR3 nucleotide sequence: TGTGCCAGCAGCTTACGTAGGGGCAGGGAGACCCAGTACTTC. Translated: CASSLRRGRETQYF. The chain employs TRBV7-6 and TRBJ2-5; possibly TRBD1 for D (5 bases). Looked up from germline, CDR1 is SGHVS and CDR2 is FNYEAQ. The germline V and J ends were trimmed by 2 bases and 5 bases, with 12 bases remaining between them. The CDR3 runs 14 residues.

The chain carries TRBV7-9 and TRBJ1-5; D not certain. Germline CDR1 is SEHNR and CDR2 is FQNEAQ (reference sequence). The CDR3 has 12 residues. Deletions cut 5 bases from V and 8 bases from J, with 10 bases between. The CDR3 region is CASSRPSEPQHF. In DNA, the CDR3 is TGTGCCAGCAGCCGTCCGAGTGAGCCCCAGCATTTT. Variable domain in full (rest from reference TRBV7-9 and TRBJ1-5): DTGVSQNPRHKITKRGQNVTFRCDPISEHNRLYWYRQTLGQGPEFLTYFQNEAQLEKSRLLSDRFSAERPKGSFSTLEIQRTEQGDSAMYLCASSRPSEPQHFGDGTRLSIL.

Comment on this clone: This specimen includes other DNA sequences encoding the same CDR3. V gene TRBV6-1 combines with J gene TRBJ2-3; possible D gene TRBD2, 5 bases. V lost 1 base and J 6 bases, leaving 11 bases between the germline ends. The CDR3 length is 14 residues. CDR1 is MNHNS, CDR2 SASEGT, per germline. The DNA of the CDR3 is TGTGCCAGCAGTGAAGTCGGGGTTGCGGATACGCAGTATTTT. Protein: CASSEVGVADTQYF.

This clone has only one observation. The rearrangement joins TRBV27 to TRBJ2-5; D perhaps matches TRBD2 (5 bases). Matching the DNA end better, TRBJ2-7 makes the J call doubtful. Germline V gene sequence: CDR1 MNHEY, CDR2 SMNVEV (reference sequence). This CDR3 has 14 residues. CDR3 in DNA: TGTGCCAGCAGTGCCGTTGAGGGAGCCTACGAGCAGTACTTC. Translation gives CASSAVEGAYEQYF.

The CDR3 region has the DNA TGTGCCAGCAGCCCACTCGGGACAGCCGAGATAGGCTACACCTTC. It encodes CASSPLGTAEIGYTF. The chain is built from TRBV7-9 and TRBJ1-2; 7 positions match TRBD1. V lost 5 bases and J lost 8; bases outside the gene matches: 14. The CDR3 length is 15 residues. Germline CDR1 and CDR2: SEHNR and FQNEAQ (reference sequence).

This clone has only one observation. The chain uses TRBV27 and TRBJ2-5; 7 bases line up with TRBD2. The J segment lost 4 bases and the V segment lost 8 bases, leaving 13 bases of the junction unmatched. The CDR3 has 15 residues. In germline, CDR1 is MNHEY, CDR2 SMNVEV (reference sequence). Here the CDR3 DNA reads TGTGCCAGCCGCCTTACGGCTAGCGGAGGAGAGACCCAGTACTTC. This translates into CASRLTASGGETQYF.

The chain joins TRBV15 to TRBJ2-3; TRBD1 is a possible D gene (5 bases). The CDR3 has 13 residues. Germline V gives CDR1 LNHNV, CDR2 YYDKDF (reference sequence). The V end was cut by 6 bases, the J end by 2 bases, with 9 bases between. CDR3 residues: CATSRGITDTQYF. As DNA, the CDR3 is TGTGCCACCAGTAGGGGTATCACAGATACGCAGTATTTT.

In regard to this clone: The junction does not match germline at one end; this may be a read error. This chain connects TRBV7-9 to TRBJ1-1, with D possibly being TRBD1 (5 bases). The germline CDR1 and CDR2 sequences are SEHNR and FQNEAQ (reference sequence). This CDR3 contains 14 residues. DNA of the CDR3: TGTTCCAGCAGCTTGGGGGGAGGGAACACTGAAGCTTTCTTT. It translates to CSSSLGGGNTEAFF.

This chain uses TRBV4-1 with TRBJ2-3; the D is unclear. The ends were cut back, 3 bases at V and 0 bases at J, with 13 bases in the middle. The germline CDR1 and CDR2 sequences are MGHRA and YSYEKL. The CDR3 is 16 amino acids. CDR3 loop: CASSQLSLTSTDTQYF. The CDR3 DNA reads TGCGCCAGCAGCCAGCTTAGCCTTACTAGCACAGATACGCAGTATTTT.

The CDR3: CASSVSGGPDTQYF. CDR3 in DNA: TGTGCCAGCAGCGTATCGGGGGGGCCAGATACGCAGTATTTT. The V and J genes are TRBV9 and TRBJ2-3, with 8 bases identical to TRBD2. Looked up from germline, CDR1 is SGDLS and CDR2 is YYNGEE. The ends lost 1 base at V and 4 bases at J; junction bases unmatched: 2. The length of the CDR3 is 14 residues.

The CDR3 bases are TGTGCCAGCAGCTACTTAGGGACAGGGGTCATCACCTACGAGCAGTACTTC. It is translated as CASSYLGTGVITYEQYF. This chain uses TRBV7-8 with TRBJ2-7, with 10 bases aligning to TRBD1. From germline, CDR1 is SGHVS and CDR2 FQNEAQ. Trimming removed 4 bases from V and 2 bases from J; junction bases left unmatched: 11. This CDR3 has 17 residues. The whole variable domain, filled in from reference TRBV7-8 and TRBJ2-7, reads GAGVSQSPRYKVAKRGQDVALRCDPISGHVSLFWYQQALGQGPEFLTYFQNEAQLDKSGLPSDRFFAERPEGSVSTLKIQRTQQEDSAVYLCASSYLGTGVITYEQYFGPGTRLTVT.

As concerns this clone: Other nucleotide sequences from this sample produce the same CDR3. The chain has TRBV30 and TRBJ2-1; 8 nucleotides agree with TRBD2. CDR3 length: 14 amino acids. V lost 0 bases to trimming and J lost 13 bases; unmatched junction nucleotides: 11. Germline-derived CDR1 and CDR2 are GTSNPN and SVGIG (reference sequence). This CDR3 reads CAWSVKAGGREQFF. Here the CDR3 DNA reads TGTGCCTGGAGTGTCAAGGCGGGAGGTCGTGAACAGTTCTTC.

The chain couples TRBV18 to TRBJ2-7, with TRBD1 matching 7 bases. The junction had 4 bases not matched to a gene; V was cut back by 5 bases and J by 0 bases. In germline, CDR1 is KGHSH, CDR2 LQKENI. This CDR3 contains 14 residues. The CDR3 bases are TGTGCCAGCTCAACAGGGGTCGCCTCCTACGAGCAGTACTTC. It encodes CASSTGVASYEQYF.

CDR3 coding DNA: TGCAGCGTTCTGGGGGAGGGGTACACTGAAGCTTTCTTT. This encodes CSVLGEGYTEAFF. V is TRBV29-1 and J is TRBJ1-1; TRBD1 is a possible D gene (5 bases). The germline V and J ends were trimmed by 5 bases and 3 bases, with 13 bases remaining between them. Germline V gene sequence: CDR1 SQVTM, CDR2 ANQGSEA. This CDR3 comprises 13 residues.

This sequence joins TRBV12-5 and TRBJ2-1, with TRBD2 identical over 7 bases. Trimming at V came to 6 bases and at J to 0 bases, leaving 17 bases not matched to a gene. The germline V gene encodes CDR1 LGHNT and CDR2 FRNRAP. The CDR3 is 19 amino acids. The CDR3 loop is CASGESGAWGGNSYNEQFF. As DNA, the CDR3 is TGTGCTAGTGGGGAAAGCGGCGCCTGGGGGGGGAACTCCTACAATGAGCAGTTCTTC.

The gene calls are TRBV12-5 and TRBJ2-7, with a weak D call TRBD2 (6 bases). This CDR3 spans 17 amino acids. V shed 0 bases and J shed 6 bases, with 21 bases lying between them. Germline V lookup: CDR1 LGHNT, CDR2 FRNRAP. In DNA form, the CDR3 reads TGTGCTAGTGGTTTGGTCCCACTAGCTGCCGGAGGGGCCGAGCAGTACTTC. It translates to CASGLVPLAAGGAEQYF.

The chain uses TRBV18 and TRBJ2-7; 7 bases match TRBD1. V was clipped by 2 bases and J by 6 bases; unmatched bases: 4. CDR3 length: 13 residues. CDR1 and CDR2 from the germline V gene are KGHSH and LQKENI. The CDR3 DNA reads as TGTGCCAGCTCACCAAACAGGGACAGCGAGCAGTACTTC. This encodes CASSPNRDSEQYF.

This chain links TRBV9 with TRBJ2-1; 10 nucleotides agree with TRBD2. The CDR3 extends over 15 amino acids. The trim removed 1 base at V and 9 bases at J, leaving 7 bases unmatched. Germline V lookup: CDR1 SGDLS, CDR2 YYNGEE. The CDR3 here is CASSVRAGGPAEQFF. The CDR3 DNA reads as TGTGCCAGCAGCGTACGAGCGGGGGGGCCGGCTGAGCAGTTCTTC.

This chain connects TRBV7-2 to TRBJ2-5; TRBD2 matches at 9 bases. V shed 2 bases, J shed 10 bases, and the junction held 17 bases outside the gene matches. The CDR3 consists of 17 residues. Germline V gene lookup returns CDR1 SGHTA and CDR2 FQGNSA. CDR3 in DNA: TGTGCCAGCAGCTTATTTACGGTAGGGCTAGCGGGAATGGACCAGTACTTC. Translation gives CASSLFTVGLAGMDQYF.

The chain employs TRBV5-4 and TRBJ2-3, with 9 bases matching TRBD2. From germline, CDR1 is SGHNT and CDR2 YYREEE (reference sequence). This CDR3 comprises 17 residues. Trimming at V came to 0 bases and at J to 2 bases, leaving 7 bases not matched to a gene. CDR3: CASSLALLAGFTDTQYF. As DNA, the CDR3 is TGTGCCAGCAGCTTGGCCTTACTAGCGGGCTTCACAGATACGCAGTATTTT. Looking up the rest from reference TRBV5-4 and TRBJ2-3 gives the full variable domain: ETGVTQSPTHLIKTRGQQVTLRCSSQSGHNTVSWYQQALGQGPQFIFQYYREEENGRGNFPPRFSGLQFPNYSSELNVNALELDDSALYLCASSLALLAGFTDTQYFGPGTRLTVL.